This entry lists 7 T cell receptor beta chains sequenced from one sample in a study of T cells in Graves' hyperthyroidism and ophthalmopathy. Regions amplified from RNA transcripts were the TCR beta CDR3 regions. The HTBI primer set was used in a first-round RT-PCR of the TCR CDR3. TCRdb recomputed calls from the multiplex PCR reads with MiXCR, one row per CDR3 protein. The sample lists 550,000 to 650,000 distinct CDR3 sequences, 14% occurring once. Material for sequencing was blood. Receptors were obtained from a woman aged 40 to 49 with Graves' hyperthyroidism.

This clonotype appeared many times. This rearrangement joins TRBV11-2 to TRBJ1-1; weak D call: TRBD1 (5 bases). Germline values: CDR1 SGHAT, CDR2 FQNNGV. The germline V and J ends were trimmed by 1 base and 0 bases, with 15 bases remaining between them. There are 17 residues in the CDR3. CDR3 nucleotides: TGTGCCAGCAGCTTAGTGGTTGGGGGAACCCTGAACACTGAAGCTTTCTTT. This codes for CASSLVVGGTLNTEAFF. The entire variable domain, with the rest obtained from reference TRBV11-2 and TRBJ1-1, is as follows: EAGVAQSPRYKIIEKRQSVAFWCNPISGHATLYWYQQILGQGPKLLIQFQNNGVVDDSQLPKDRFSAERLKGVDSTLKIQPAKLEDSAVYLCASSLVVGGTLNTEAFFGQGTRLTVV.

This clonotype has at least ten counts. Written as DNA, the CDR3 is TGTGCCAGCAGCCTAAGGACTAGCGGGAGGTCAACCCAGTACTTC. This codes for CASSLRTSGRSTQYF. This chain connects TRBV27 to TRBJ2-5; 14 bases are shared with TRBD2. CDR3 length: 15 amino acids. CDR1 and CDR2 (germline): MNHEY, SMNVEV (reference sequence). J gave up 8 bases and V 6 bases, and 8 bases lay outside the gene matches.

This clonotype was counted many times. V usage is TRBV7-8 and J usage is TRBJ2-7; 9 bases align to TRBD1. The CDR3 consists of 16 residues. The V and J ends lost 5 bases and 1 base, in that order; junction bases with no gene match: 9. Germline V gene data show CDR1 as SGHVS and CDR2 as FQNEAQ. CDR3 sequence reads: CASSLGWGQGSYEQYF. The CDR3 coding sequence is TGTGCCAGCAGCCTAGGATGGGGACAGGGATCCTACGAGCAGTACTTC.

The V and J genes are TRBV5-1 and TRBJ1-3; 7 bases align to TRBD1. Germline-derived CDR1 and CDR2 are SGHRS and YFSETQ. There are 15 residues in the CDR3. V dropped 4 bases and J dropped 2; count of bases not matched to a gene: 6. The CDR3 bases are TGCGCCAGCAGCCAGACAGGGTTAACTGGAAACACCATATATTTT. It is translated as CASSQTGLTGNTIYF.

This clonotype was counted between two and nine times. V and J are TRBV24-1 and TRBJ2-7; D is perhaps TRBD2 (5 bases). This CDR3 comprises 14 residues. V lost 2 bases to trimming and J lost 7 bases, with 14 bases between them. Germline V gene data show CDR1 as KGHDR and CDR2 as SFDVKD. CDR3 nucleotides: TGTGCCACCAGTGATTCACTAGACCCGGGGGAGCAGTACTTC. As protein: CATSDSLDPGEQYF.

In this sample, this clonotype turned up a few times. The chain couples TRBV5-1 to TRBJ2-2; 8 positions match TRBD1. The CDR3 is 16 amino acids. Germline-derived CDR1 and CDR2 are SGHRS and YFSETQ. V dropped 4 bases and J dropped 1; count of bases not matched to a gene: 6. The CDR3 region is CASSARGRGNTGELFF. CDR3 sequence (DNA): TGCGCCAGCAGCGCCAGGGGGCGCGGGAACACCGGGGAGCTGTTTTTT. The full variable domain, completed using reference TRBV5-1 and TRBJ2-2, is KAGVTQTPRYLIKTRGQQVTLSCSPISGHRSVSWYQQTPGQGLQFLFEYFSETQRNKGNFPGRFSGRQFSNSRSEMNVSTLELGDSALYLCASSARGRGNTGELFFGEGSRLTVL.

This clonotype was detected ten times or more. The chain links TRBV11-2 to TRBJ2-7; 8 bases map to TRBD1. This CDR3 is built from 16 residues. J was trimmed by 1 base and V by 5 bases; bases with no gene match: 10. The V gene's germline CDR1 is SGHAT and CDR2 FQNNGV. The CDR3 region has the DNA TGTGCCAGCAGCCAATATGGCGGGACAGGTTCCTACGAGCAGTACTTC. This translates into CASSQYGGTGSYEQYF.